Below, 10 T cell receptor beta chains from the same sample are listed, as sequenced in a study of T-cell memory formation after mild COVID-19. TCRdb analysed the 5' RACE reads with MiXCR anew, one entry per CDR3 protein. Counted here are roughly 550,000 distinct CDR3 sequences, 20% occurring once; the ten biggest clones make up approximately 13%. Sample: PBMCs or a T cell subset sorted from them (not recorded which). All receptors come from an adult woman who had mild COVID-19 (a few samples of this study predate the infection). Cell type and time point are not known.

This clonotype was observed at least ten times. The J gene is TRBJ2-3, the V gene TRBV25-1; D remains unclear. The CDR3 is 13 amino acids. Trimming stripped 2 bases from V and 2 bases from J, with 5 bases between. The germline V gene encodes CDR1 MGHDK and CDR2 SYGVNS. The CDR3 DNA follows: TGTGCCAGCAGTGAACCCTCCACAGATACGCAGTATTTT. It yields the protein CASSEPSTDTQYF. The entire variable domain, with the rest obtained from reference TRBV25-1 and TRBJ2-3, is as follows: EADIYQTPRYLVIGTGKKITLECSQTMGHDKMYWYQQDPGMELHLIHYSYGVNSTEKGDLSSESTVSRIRTEHFPLTLESARPSHTSQYLCASSEPSTDTQYFGPGTRLTVL.

The chain joins TRBV7-9 to TRBJ1-1, with D maybe TRBD1 (6 bases). There are 13 residues in the CDR3. CDR1 and CDR2 from the germline V gene are SEHNR and FQNEAQ (reference sequence). The ends were cut back, 4 bases at V and 6 bases at J, with 12 bases in the middle. CDR3 DNA sequence: TGTGCCAGCAGCTCACAGGGTCCCCCTGAAGCTTTCTTT. Protein product: CASSSQGPPEAFF.

In this sample, this clonotype turned up many times. The V call is TRBV4-2, the J call TRBJ2-5, with D perhaps TRBD2 (6 bases). CDR1 and CDR2 from the germline V gene are LGHNA and YNFKEQ. The ends were cut back, 4 bases at V and 5 bases at J, with 20 bases in the middle. The CDR3 is 16 amino acids. CDR3 region: CASSRGSGLEAETQYF. In DNA form, the CDR3 reads TGTGCCAGCAGCCGGGGCTCGGGACTGGAGGCGGAGACCCAGTACTTC.

The chain links TRBV9 to TRBJ2-7, with TRBD1 identical over 10 bases. CDR1 and CDR2 from the germline V gene are SGDLS and YYNGEE. V shed 3 bases and J 2 bases; nucleotides not matched to a gene: 5. The CDR3 has 15 amino acids. The CDR3 sequence is CASSAHGQGAYEQYF. The DNA of the CDR3 is TGTGCCAGCAGCGCCCACGGACAGGGGGCCTACGAGCAGTACTTC. Supplemented by reference TRBV9 and TRBJ2-7, the full variable domain reads DSGVTQTPKHLITATGQRVTLRCSPRSGDLSVYWYQQSLDQGLQFLIQYYNGEERAKGNILERFSAQQFPDLHSELNLSSLELGDSALYFCASSAHGQGAYEQYFGPGTRLTVT.

This clonotype was found a few times. The genes are TRBV2 and TRBJ2-7; 12 bases map to TRBD1. Losses at the gene ends were 5 bases for V and 6 bases for J; bases not matched to a gene: 2. This CDR3 comprises 13 residues. Germline CDR1 reads SNHLY; CDR2 reads FYNNEI. CDR3 sequence (DNA): TGTGCCAGCAGTTGGGACAGGGGGCGCGAGCAGTACTTC. This sequence encodes CASSWDRGREQYF.

In this sample, this clonotype turned up a few times. This chain joins TRBV7-2 and TRBJ2-3; D is possibly TRBD1 or TRBD2 (5 bases each). Deletions cut 6 bases from V and 4 bases from J, with 17 bases between. This CDR3 spans 15 amino acids. Per the germline V gene, CDR1 is SGHTA and CDR2 is FQGNSA. The CDR3 spells CASRSGRLTPDTQYF. For the CDR3, the DNA is TGTGCCAGCAGGTCGGGGCGGCTGACCCCAGATACGCAGTATTTT.

This clonotype was seen more than once but under ten times. The rearrangement uses TRBV4-1 and TRBJ2-3, with D perhaps matching TRBD2 (6 bases). The germline V gene encodes CDR1 MGHRA and CDR2 YSYEKL. The CDR3 consists of 17 residues. The germline V and J ends were trimmed by 0 bases and 2 bases, with 15 bases remaining between them. CDR3 region: CASSQDPSGGLTDTQYF. CDR3 DNA: TGCGCCAGCAGCCAAGACCCCTCTGGAGGGCTCACAGATACGCAGTATTTT.

The table lists this clonotype with many counts. This chain links TRBV7-9 with TRBJ1-1; D gene ambiguous. Between the trimmed V and J ends, which lost 5 bases and 1 base, there was a span of 5 bases. This CDR3 has 12 residues. Germline CDR1 reads SEHNR; CDR2 reads FQNEAQ (reference sequence). This CDR3 is CASSLKNTEAFF. In nucleotides, the CDR3 is TGTGCCAGCAGCCTCAAGAACACTGAAGCTTTCTTT. Complete variable domain (other parts from reference TRBV7-9 and TRBJ1-1): DTGVSQNPRHKITKRGQNVTFRCDPISEHNRLYWYRQTLGQGPEFLTYFQNEAQLEKSRLLSDRFSAERPKGSFSTLEIQRTEQGDSAMYLCASSLKNTEAFFGQGTRLTVV.

The chain combines TRBV30 with TRBJ1-2, with D possibly matching TRBD1 (6 bases). Germline V gene sequence: CDR1 GTSNPN, CDR2 SVGIG (reference sequence). The CDR3 spans 13 residues. V lost 0 bases to trimming and J lost 4 bases, with 9 bases between them. This chain's CDR3 is CAWSVGAGYGYTF. The CDR3 DNA reads as TGTGCCTGGAGTGTGGGGGCTGGCTATGGCTACACCTTC.

This clonotype was seen a handful of times. The rearrangement joins TRBV5-4 to TRBJ1-2; the D is unclear. The germline V gene encodes CDR1 SGHNT and CDR2 YYREEE (reference sequence). The CDR3 has 12 amino acids. V dropped 2 bases and J dropped 5 bases, with 7 bases sitting between them. The CDR3 coding sequence is TGTGCCAGCAGCTTCCAGTTATATGGCTACACCTTC. Its translation: CASSFQLYGYTF.